This T cell receptor (beta chain) was recorded in a study of T cell responses to AZD1222 COVID-19 vaccine. Assay used: immunoSEQ multiplex PCR; TCRdb lists only in-frame clones, some missing. The profile covers about 190,000 clones, with approximately 91% appearing a single time and 0.75% to 1% taken by the ten largest. The source of this sequence is an adult in good health. This specimen consisted of peripheral blood, obtained on day 0 of AZD1222 vaccination.

This CDR3 reads CASSSQNNEQFF. The DNA of the CDR3 is TGTGCCAGCAGCTCCCAGAACAATGAGCAGTTCTTC. V gene TRBV5-5 combines with J gene TRBJ2-1; D unresolved. There are 12 residues in the CDR3. Trimming cost V 3 bases and J 5 bases, with 6 bases left between them. CDR1 is SGHKS and CDR2 is YYEKEE in the germline V gene (reference sequence).